What follows are 8 T cell receptor beta chains derived from one specimen sequenced in a study of T cells after yellow fever vaccination. Using its own MiXCR run on the 5' RACE reads, TCRdb lists one record per CDR3 protein. The sample has approximately 160,000 distinct CDR3 sequences, around 9.3% seen once. Sequences were derived from CD8+ T cells sorted from PBMCs, sampled 45 days after the yellow fever booster vaccination. The receptors were sampled from a man between 18 and 35 years old who received the YFV17D yellow fever vaccine.

This clonotype has only a few counts. This chain uses TRBV6-6 with TRBJ2-3; unclear D gene. With 6 bases removed from V and 5 bases from J, the gap between germline ends came to 12 bases. Germline V gene data show CDR1 as MNHNY and CDR2 as SVGAGI (reference sequence). The CDR3 is 13 amino acids. CDR3 coding DNA: TGTGCCAGCAGACACATGGGCGAAGATACGCAGTATTTT. Translation: CASRHMGEDTQYF.

This clonotype was recorded many times. This sequence joins TRBV4-1 and TRBJ1-1; weak D call: TRBD1 (5 bases). With 8 bases removed from V and 0 bases from J, the gap between germline ends came to 13 bases. The CDR3 sequence is 14 residues long. From germline, CDR1 is MGHRA and CDR2 YSYEKL. The CDR3 loop reads CASQKRQMNTEAFF. CDR3 nucleotides: TGCGCCAGCCAGAAGAGACAGATGAACACTGAAGCTTTCTTT.

This clonotype was seen a handful of times. The chain links TRBV7-9 to TRBJ1-1; 7 bases agree with TRBD1. Germline CDR1 and CDR2: SEHNR and FQNEAQ (reference sequence). V gave up 1 base and J gave up 0 bases; unmatched junction bases: 2. The CDR3 extends over 15 amino acids. The CDR3 loop is CASSLEGAVNTEAFF. CDR3 DNA sequence: TGTGCCAGCAGCTTAGAGGGGGCCGTGAACACTGAAGCTTTCTTT.

This chain connects TRBV12-3 or TRBV12-4 to TRBJ1-2; D not resolved. V lost 0 bases to trimming and J lost 4 bases, with 6 bases between them. The CDR3 has 13 amino acids. This CDR3 reads CASSLAQIYGYTF. The CDR3 DNA reads TGTGCCAGCAGTTTAGCGCAGATCTATGGCTACACCTTC.

This clonotype has more than one count but fewer than ten. The chain joins TRBV20-1 to TRBJ2-1; 10 bases fit TRBD2. Germline CDR1 DFQATT, CDR2 SNEGSKA (reference sequence). Trimming took 6 bases from V and 0 from J; bases not matched to a gene: 2. CDR3 length equals 14 residues. This chain's CDR3 is CSAPSGSSYNEQFF. CDR3 DNA: TGCAGTGCGCCTAGCGGGAGCTCCTACAATGAGCAGTTCTTC.

The V call is TRBV7-9, the J call TRBJ2-1; D is perhaps TRBD1 or TRBD2 (5 bases each). Germline V gives CDR1 SEHNR, CDR2 FQNEAQ (reference sequence). Trimming pared 1 base from V and 0 bases from J, leaving 25 bases between. This CDR3 is built from 21 residues. The CDR3 sequence is CASSLVRAEGADISSYNEQFF. The DNA for the CDR3 is TGTGCCAGCAGCTTAGTTCGGGCCGAGGGAGCGGACATAAGCTCCTACAATGAGCAGTTCTTC.

The V gene is TRBV20-1, the J gene TRBJ1-4; 9 nucleotides line up with TRBD1. CDR3 size: 14 residues. Trimming removed 4 bases from V and 6 bases from J; junction bases left unmatched: 6. CDR1 is DFQATT, CDR2 SNEGSKA, per germline (reference sequence). The DNA for the CDR3 is TGCAGTGCTATAAAGGACAGGGGCTATGAAAAACTGTTTTTT. As protein: CSAIKDRGYEKLFF.

This clonotype came up many times. V usage is TRBV1 and J usage is TRBJ2-7. TRBV1 corresponds to a pseudogene. The CDR3 spans 10 residues. CDR3 sequence: CTSSQGEQYV. In DNA form, the CDR3 reads TGCACCAGCAGCCAAGGCGAGCAGTACGTC.